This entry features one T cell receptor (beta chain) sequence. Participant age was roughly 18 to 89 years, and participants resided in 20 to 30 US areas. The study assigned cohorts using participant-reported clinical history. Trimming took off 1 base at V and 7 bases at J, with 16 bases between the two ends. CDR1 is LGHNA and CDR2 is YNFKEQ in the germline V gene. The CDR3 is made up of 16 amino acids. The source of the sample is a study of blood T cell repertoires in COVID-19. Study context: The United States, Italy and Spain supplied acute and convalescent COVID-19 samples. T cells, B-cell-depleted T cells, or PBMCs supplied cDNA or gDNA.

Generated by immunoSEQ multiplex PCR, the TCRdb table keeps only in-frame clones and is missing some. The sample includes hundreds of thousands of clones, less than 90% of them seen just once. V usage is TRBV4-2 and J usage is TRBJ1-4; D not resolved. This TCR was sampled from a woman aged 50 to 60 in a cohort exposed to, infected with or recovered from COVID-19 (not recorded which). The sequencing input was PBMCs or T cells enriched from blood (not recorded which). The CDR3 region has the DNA TGTGCCAGCAGCCAAGCCGCCGGTAGAGTACGTGAAAAACTGTTTTTT. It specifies CASSQAAGRVREKLFF.